These T cell receptor beta chains were read from a single sample in a study of T-cell reconstitution after alpha-beta-depleted transplantation in children. Each CDR3 protein is one row after TCRdb ran MiXCR on the PCR reads. Of 200,000 to 300,000 distinct CDR3 sequences in the sample, around 12% were seen once. Sequencing was performed on PBMCs from the stem cell graft donor, taken from the stem cell graft. The receptors stem from a human donor who donated a stem cell graft to a child with acute lymphoblastic leukemia. The CDR3 runs from the conserved cysteine through the conserved F or W. D genes are given only for firm matches. Size is stated for part of the rows, as once, few or many counts, or as a class when the clone is expanded.

many,TRBV28,TRBJ1-3,-,CASERWIGSGNTIYF,TGTGCCAGCGAGAGGTGGATTGGCTCTGGAAACACCATATATTTT
many,TRBV12-3/TRBV12-4,TRBJ1-4,-,CASSWGGTNEKLFF,TGTGCCAGCAGTTGGGGCGGAACTAATGAAAAACTGTTTTTT
many,TRBV11-1,TRBJ2-7,-,CASSSRGTNEQYF,TGTGCCAGCAGCTCGCGCGGGACAAACGAGCAGTACTTC
many,TRBV2,TRBJ2-5,-,CASSEVDETQYF,TGTGCCAGCAGTGAAGTGGATGAGACCCAGTACTTC
many,TRBV20-1,TRBJ1-3,TRBD1,CSAPTGGSRGNTIYF,TGCAGTGCCCCGACAGGGGGTTCGAGGGGAAACACCATATATTTT
many,TRBV15,TRBJ2-3,TRBD2,CATSYTSGGFTDTQYF,TGTGCCACCAGTTACACTAGCGGGGGATTCACAGATACGCAGTATTTT
many,TRBV20-1,TRBJ2-5,TRBD2,CSALPLTSGVETQYF,TGCAGTGCTCTCCCCCTGACTAGCGGGGTTGAGACCCAGTACTTC
few,TRBV7-2,TRBJ2-7,-,CASSYSDTRGYEQYF,TGTGCCAGCAGCTACTCGGACACCAGGGGCTACGAGCAGTACTTC
many,TRBV15,TRBJ2-3,-,CATSRGGERDTQYF,TGTGCCACCAGCAGAGGCGGGGAACGAGATACGCAGTATTTT
many,TRBV20-1,TRBJ2-2,-,CSARDYEEGTGELFF,TGCAGTGCTAGAGATTACGAGGAGGGAACCGGGGAGCTGTTTTTT
many,TRBV15,TRBJ2-1,-,CATSRFLDSNNEQFF,TGTGCCACCAGCAGATTCCTGGACAGTAACAATGAGCAGTTCTTC
many,TRBV20-1,TRBJ2-7,-,CSARVGMGSSYEQYF,TGCAGTGCTAGAGTGGGAATGGGGAGCTCCTACGAGCAGTACTTC
once,TRBV5-6,TRBJ1-2,-,CASSPGDVGCTF,TGTGCCAGCAGCCCGGGGGACGTCGGCTGCACCTTC
many,TRBV12-3/TRBV12-4,TRBJ2-7,-,CASSFEVGPSSYEQYF,TGTGCCAGCAGTTTTGAGGTGGGACCAAGCTCCTACGAGCAGTACTTC
many,TRBV27,TRBJ2-1,-,CASSLRDEQFF,TGTGCCAGCAGTTTAAGGGATGAGCAGTTCTTC
many,TRBV15,TRBJ2-2,-,CATSRGGGPGTGELFF,TGTGCCACCAGCAGAGGAGGCGGGCCCGGCACCGGGGAGCTGTTTTTT
many,TRBV11-2,TRBJ1-1,-,CASSYGQSLEAFF,TGTGCCAGCAGCTACGGACAGTCTTTAGAAGCTTTCTTT
many,TRBV27,TRBJ1-2,-,CASTNGGGGYTF,TGTGCCAGCACCAACGGGGGCGGTGGCTACACCTTC
many,TRBV5-6,TRBJ2-5,-,CASSLPFEQETQYF,TGTGCCAGCAGCTTACCTTTTGAACAAGAGACCCAGTACTTC
-,TRBV30,TRBJ1-1,TRBD1,CALLLYTSSGGDTEAFF,TGTGCTTTATTGCTCTACACCTCTTCAGGGGGTGACACTGAAGCTTTCTTT
few,TRBV5-4,TRBJ1-6,-,CASTDVGTRNSPLHF,TGTGCCAGCACCGACGTTGGGACACGAAATTCACCCCTCCACTTT
many,TRBV18,TRBJ1-5,-,CASSPETDNQPQHF,TGTGCCAGCTCACCGGAGACGGATAATCAGCCCCAGCATTTT
many,TRBV28,TRBJ1-5,-,CASSSLGVQPQHF,TGTGCCAGCAGTTCCCTGGGGGTGCAGCCCCAGCATTTT
many,TRBV6-2/TRBV6-3,TRBJ2-1,-,CASSYSTDYNEQFF,TGTGCCAGCAGTTACTCGACAGACTACAATGAGCAGTTCTTC
many,TRBV20-1,TRBJ2-7,-,CSAGYRDEQYF,TGCAGTGCTGGATACAGGGACGAGCAGTACTTC
many,TRBV2,TRBJ1-3,-,CASRHPGNTIYF,TGTGCCAGCAGACACCCTGGAAACACCATATATTTT
many,TRBV6-1,TRBJ1-2,TRBD1,CASRPDSGQGLVGYTF,TGTGCCAGCAGGCCAGACTCGGGACAGGGCTTGGTGGGCTACACCTTC
few,TRBV5-1,TRBJ2-3,TRBD2,CASSSAGGDTQYF,TGCGCCAGCAGCTCAGCGGGGGGAGATACGCAGTATTTT
many,TRBV7-2,TRBJ1-1,-,CASSSSVGGRNTEAFF,TGTGCCAGCAGCTCATCCGTTGGGGGCAGGAACACTGAAGCTTTCTTT
many,TRBV10-3,TRBJ1-5,TRBD1,CAIRAGQSNQPQHF,TGTGCCATCAGAGCGGGACAGAGCAATCAGCCCCAGCATTTT
many,TRBV29-1,TRBJ2-3,-,CSVEGRGSRTDTQYF,TGCAGCGTTGAAGGCAGGGGAAGTCGCACAGATACGCAGTATTTT
many,TRBV7-2,TRBJ1-1,-,CASSPWRRGDTEAFF,TGTGCCAGCAGCCCCTGGCGAAGGGGGGACACTGAAGCTTTCTTT
many,TRBV9,TRBJ2-3,-,CASSVASVDTQYF,TGTGCCAGCAGCGTAGCGTCCGTGGATACGCAGTATTTT
many,TRBV5-4,TRBJ2-5,-,CASSFVGKRAQETQYF,TGTGCCAGCAGCTTTGTCGGGAAGAGGGCCCAAGAGACCCAGTACTTC
many,TRBV19,TRBJ1-5,TRBD1,CASSKGQASNQPQHF,TGTGCCAGTAGTAAAGGACAGGCAAGCAATCAGCCCCAGCATTTT
-,TRBV1,TRBJ2-3,-,CTSSQARQVGTDTQYF,TGCACCAGCAGCCAAGCGCGCCAGGTTGGGACAGATACGCAGTATTTT
many,TRBV29-1,TRBJ1-3,-,CTGGEGNTIYF,TGCACAGGAGGGGAGGGAAACACCATATATTTT
many,TRBV7-9,TRBJ2-2,-,CASNPTGEGTGELFF,TGTGCCAGCAATCCGACAGGGGAGGGCACCGGGGAGCTGTTTTTT
many,TRBV12-3/TRBV12-4,TRBJ2-7,-,CASSLAVAYEQYF,TGTGCCAGCAGTTTAGCGGTGGCCTACGAGCAGTACTTC
many,TRBV25-1,TRBJ1-2,-,CASSEEGVANYGYTF,TGTGCCAGCAGTGAAGAGGGGGTAGCAAACTATGGCTACACCTTC
many,TRBV24-1,TRBJ2-7,TRBD2,CATDDWTSGTYEQYF,TGTGCCACCGACGATTGGACTAGCGGAACCTACGAGCAGTACTTC